This T cell receptor (beta chain) was sequenced in a study of tumor-infiltrating lymphocytes in localized non-small cell lung cancer. Whole-study results and caveats: IM1 and IM2 tumors showed no difference in T-cell fraction. TCRbeta sequencing showed higher T cell infiltration in tumors than uninvolved lung. No link was found between tumor T-cell fraction and recurrence-free survival. Technical variation could not be separated from intratumor heterogeneity here.

With respect to this clone: No antigen is known for it.

The protocol was immunoSEQ multiplex PCR, while the TCRdb copy is restricted to in-frame clones and leaves out a portion. The sample lists about 16,000 clones; roughly 78% were seen once. The TCR sequence derives from a human donor with non-small cell lung cancer. Sample: lung tumor tissue.

CDR3: CASSLNRPPYEQYF. The CDR3 coding sequence is TGTGCCAGCAGTTTGAACAGGCCCCCCTACGAGCAGTACTTC. The J gene is TRBJ2-7, the V gene TRBV28, with D maybe TRBD1 (5 bases). V shed 3 bases and J shed 2 bases, with 11 bases lying between them. Germline V gene lookup returns CDR1 MDHEN and CDR2 SYDVKM. The CDR3 contains 14 residues. The full variable domain, with the rest looked up from reference TRBV28 and TRBJ2-7, is DVKVTQSSRYLVKRTGEKVFLECVQDMDHENMFWYRQDPGLGLRLIYFSYDVKMKEKGDIPEGYSVSREKKERFSLILESASTNQTSMYLCASSLNRPPYEQYFGPGTRLTVT.